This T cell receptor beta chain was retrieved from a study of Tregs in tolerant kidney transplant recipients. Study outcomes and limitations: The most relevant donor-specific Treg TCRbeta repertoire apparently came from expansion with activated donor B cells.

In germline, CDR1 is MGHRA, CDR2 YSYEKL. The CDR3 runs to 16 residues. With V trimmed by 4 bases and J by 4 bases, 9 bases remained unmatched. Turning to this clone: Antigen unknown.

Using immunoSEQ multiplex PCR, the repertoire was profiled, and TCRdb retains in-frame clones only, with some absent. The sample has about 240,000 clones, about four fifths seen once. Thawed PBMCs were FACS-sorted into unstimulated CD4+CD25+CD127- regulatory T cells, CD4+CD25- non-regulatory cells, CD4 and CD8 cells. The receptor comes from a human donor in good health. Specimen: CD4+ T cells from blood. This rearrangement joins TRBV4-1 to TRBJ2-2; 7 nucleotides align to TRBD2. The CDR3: CASSPTGRGATGELFF. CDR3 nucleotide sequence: TGCGCCAGCAGCCCGACTGGGAGGGGAGCCACCGGGGAGCTGTTTTTT.